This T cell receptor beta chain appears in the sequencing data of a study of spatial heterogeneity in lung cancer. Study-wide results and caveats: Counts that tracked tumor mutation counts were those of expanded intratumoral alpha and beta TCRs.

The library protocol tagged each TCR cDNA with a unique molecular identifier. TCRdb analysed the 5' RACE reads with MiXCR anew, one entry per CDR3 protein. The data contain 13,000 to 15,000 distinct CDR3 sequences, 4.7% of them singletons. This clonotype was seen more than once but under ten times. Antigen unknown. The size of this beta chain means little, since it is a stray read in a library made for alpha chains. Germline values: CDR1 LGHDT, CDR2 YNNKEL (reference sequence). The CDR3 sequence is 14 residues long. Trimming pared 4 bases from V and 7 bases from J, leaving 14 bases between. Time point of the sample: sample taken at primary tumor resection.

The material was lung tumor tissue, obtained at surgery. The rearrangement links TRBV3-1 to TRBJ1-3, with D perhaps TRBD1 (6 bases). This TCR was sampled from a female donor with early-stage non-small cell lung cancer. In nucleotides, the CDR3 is TGTGCCAGCAGCCGGGGGGCCCCGGGCAACACCATATATTTT. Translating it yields CASSRGAPGNTIYF.